This T cell receptor beta chain was found in a study of PD-1 blockade in mismatch repair-deficient tumors. Across the whole study: Patients had 12 mismatch repair-deficient cancer types, all previously treated and progressing.

In the case of this clone: The antigen is undetermined.

Study observations and caveats: Tumor-resident clones, often absent from pretreatment blood, expanded after pembrolizumab and then contracted.

Some clones are missing from TCRdb's copy, which holds only in-frame ones; the method was immunoSEQ multiplex PCR. Of under 150,000 clones listed, 70% to 90% are singletons. Trimming shortened V by 0 bases and J by 1 base, and 10 bases separated the two germline ends. The CDR3 is 16 residues long. Germline V CDR1 and CDR2: MNHEY, SVGAGI. Every patient had mismatch repair deficiency by PCR or immunohistochemistry. TCR sequencing covered three patients who responded to pembrolizumab. This specimen was peripheral blood, taken 44 weeks after starting pembrolizumab. The chain combines TRBV6-5 with TRBJ2-1; D perhaps matches TRBD1 (6 bases). The clonotype originates from an adult with mismatch repair-deficient cancer. The CDR3 protein is CASSYSRDKSYNEQFF. The CDR3 nucleotides are TGTGCCAGCAGTTACTCTAGGGACAAATCCTACAATGAGCAGTTCTTC.